This T cell receptor (beta chain) was sequenced during a study of blood T cell repertoires in COVID-19. Study-level background: T cells, B-cell-depleted T cells, or PBMCs provided the cDNA or gDNA that served as material.

This CDR3 has 15 amino acids. V was trimmed by 5 bases and J by 2 bases, leaving 14 bases between them. Germline V lookup: CDR1 MNHEY, CDR2 SVGEGT. Assay: immunoSEQ multiplex PCR; the TCRdb copy retains only in-frame clones and omits some. This table holds about 200,000 clones, about 88% found once. The TCR comes from a woman aged 80 or over with acute or convalescent COVID-19. The rearrangement joins TRBV6-2 or TRBV6-3 to TRBJ2-3; possible D gene TRBD2, 6 bases. The material sequenced was peripheral blood. In DNA form, the CDR3 reads TGTGCCAGCAGTCTGACTAGTCTATACACAGATACGCAGTATTTT. It translates to CASSLTSLYTDTQYF.